The rows below give T cell receptor beta chains drawn from one sample of a study of siplizumab effects on memory and regulatory T cells. Data came from immunoSEQ multiplex PCR; TCRdb stores just in-frame clones and leaves some out. The data contain approximately 94,000 clones, less than 95% of them singletons. Sequenced: non-Treg CD4+ T cells sorted from blood. Receptor source: a human donor in good health. The CDR3 runs from the conserved cysteine through the conserved F or W. The order of the fields is J gene, clone size, D gene, V gene, CDR3 protein, CDR3 DNA. The D gene is left open where the match is weak. Rows give clone size only sometimes, using once, few, many, or a class for an expanded clone.

TRBJ2-1 | . | . | TRBV4-2 | CASSLVSGSYNEQFF | TGTGCCAGCAGCCTGGTCAGCGGCTCCTACAATGAGCAGTTCTTC
TRBJ1-4 | . | . | TRBV6-6 | CASTWGRKEEKLFF | TGTGCCAGCACCTGGGGTCGTAAAGAAGAAAAACTGTTTTTT
TRBJ2-5 | once | . | TRBV5-8 | CASSLPGTEETQYF | TGTGCCAGCAGCTTACCCGGGACCGAAGAGACCCAGTACTTC
TRBJ2-1 | . | . | TRBV9 | CASSVRGREADYNEQFF | TGTGCCAGCAGCGTTAGGGGGAGGGAGGCGGACTACAATGAGCAGTTCTTC
TRBJ2-3 | . | TRBD2 | TRBV19 | CASSLLAGGGDTQYF | TGTGCCAGTAGCCTTCTAGCGGGAGGTGGTGATACGCAGTATTTT
TRBJ1-3 | . | . | TRBV4-2 | CASSQLVASGNTIYF | TGTGCCAGCAGCCAATTGGTCGCCTCTGGAAACACCATATATTTT
TRBJ1-2 | . | TRBD1 | TRBV5-1 | CASTPKNTGTGDYGYTF | TGCGCCAGCACCCCTAAGAATACCGGGACAGGGGACTATGGCTACACCTTC
TRBJ1-2 | . | . | TRBV5-1 | CASSLLQGPGGYTF | TGCGCCAGCAGCTTGTTGCAGGGTCCGGGAGGCTACACCTTC
TRBJ2-3 | . | . | TRBV5-6 | CASSREGRRADTQYF | TGTGCCAGCAGCCGTGAGGGGCGACGCGCAGATACGCAGTATTTT
TRBJ2-2 | . | . | TRBV7-7 | CASSPGPNPGELFF | TGTGCTAGCAGCCCCGGGCCCAACCCCGGGGAGCTGTTTTTT
TRBJ2-7 | . | . | TRBV21-1 | CASSENRRTGPYEQYF | TGTGCCAGCAGCGAAAACCGGAGGACAGGGCCCTACGAGCAGTACTTC
TRBJ1-3 | . | . | TRBV9 | CASSAGAPGNTIYF | TGTGCCAGCAGCGCGGGCGCTCCCGGAAACACCATATATTTT
TRBJ1-2 | . | . | TRBV18 | CASSLTRQVSGYTF | TGTGCCAGCTCACTTACTAGACAGGTCTCGGGCTACACCTTC
TRBJ2-3 | . | . | TRBV10-3 | CAISEPLKPQRETSSTDTQYF | TGTGCCATCAGTGAGCCATTGAAGCCCCAGCGCGAAACCTCTAGCACAGATACGCAGTATTTT
TRBJ1-2 | . | . | TRBV29-1 | CSVEKGEGYTF | TGCAGCGTTGAGAAAGGGGAAGGCTACACCTTC
TRBJ2-7 | . | TRBD1 | TRBV7-9 | CASSPGGTGLHEQYF | TGTGCCAGCAGCCCTGGGGGGACAGGGCTTCACGAGCAGTACTTC
TRBJ1-1 | . | . | TRBV11-3 | CASSLGQANTEAFF | TGTGCCAGCAGCTTAGGACAGGCGAACACTGAAGCTTTCTTT
TRBJ2-3 | . | TRBD2 | TRBV28 | CASSLTSGIYTDTQYF | TGTGCCAGCAGTTTGACTAGCGGGATTTACACAGATACGCAGTATTTT
TRBJ2-2 | . | TRBD2 | TRBV29-1 | CSVTRERPNTGELFF | TGCAGCGTGACGCGGGAGAGACCGAACACCGGGGAGCTGTTTTTT
TRBJ1-6 | . | . | TRBV6-5 | CASWRSKGGNSPLHF | TGTGCCAGCTGGAGGTCCAAAGGGGGTAATTCACCCCTCCACTTT
TRBJ1-1 | . | . | TRBV11-3 | CASSLGTVDEAFF | TGTGCCAGCAGCTTAGGGACTGTCGATGAAGCTTTCTTT
TRBJ2-7 | . | TRBD1 | TRBV29-1 | CSVEGQGPTYEQYF | TGCAGCGTTGAGGGACAGGGACCGACCTACGAGCAGTACTTC